One and the same sample provided the 10 T cell receptor beta chains below, sequenced in a study of T cells in Graves' hyperthyroidism and ophthalmopathy. Amplified TCR beta CDR3 regions derived from RNA transcripts. HTBI primers were used for first-round RT-PCR of the TCR CDR3. TCRdb independently ran MiXCR on the multiplex PCR reads; one entry per CDR3 protein. In the table there are 480,000 or so distinct CDR3 sequences, 14% of which are singletons. The sequenced sample was blood. These receptors came from a woman between 18 and 29 years old with Graves' hyperthyroidism.

This clonotype has a count of ten or more. The chain joins TRBV12-3 or TRBV12-4 to TRBJ1-2; no firm D call. The CDR3 contains 13 residues. V was shortened by 6 bases and J by 7 bases, with 15 bases between the two germline ends. The CDR3 region has the DNA TGTGCCAGCAGCCCCCTGGCCGGTCCTGGCTACACCTTC. This gives the protein CASSPLAGPGYTF.

This clonotype came up a few times. The chain has TRBV29-1 and TRBJ2-1; 10 bases map to TRBD2. Germline CDR1 is SQVTM and CDR2 is ANQGSEA. The CDR3 consists of 16 residues. Trimming cost V 2 bases and J 3 bases; bases outside gene matches: 7. In nucleotides, the CDR3 is TGCAGCGTTGAATTTTCTAGCGGGAGCGTCTACAATGAGCAGTTCTTC. Protein: CSVEFSSGSVYNEQFF.

The chain carries TRBV9 and TRBJ1-2; D unresolved. The CDR3 consists of 16 residues. Germline assignment: CDR1 SGDLS and CDR2 YYNGEE. V was pared by 0 bases and J by 2 bases, with 14 bases between. The CDR3 coding sequence is TGTGCCAGCAGCGTAGTTCCTACCCTTACAAACTATGGCTACACCTTC. Residues: CASSVVPTLTNYGYTF.

This clonotype was seen repeatedly, ten times or more. This sequence joins TRBV10-3 and TRBJ2-7; 7 bases agree with TRBD2. The CDR3 sequence is 11 residues long. CDR1 and CDR2 from the germline V gene are ENHRY and SYGVKD. Trimming took 3 bases from V and 7 from J; bases not matched to a gene: 0. DNA of the CDR3: TGTGCCATCAGTGACGGGGGGGAGCAGTACTTC. Translation gives CAISDGGEQYF.

This chain links TRBV12-3 or TRBV12-4 with TRBJ2-1, with D maybe TRBD2 (6 bases). V was pared by 6 bases and J by 8 bases, with 17 bases between. The CDR3 has 14 residues. The CDR3 here is CASSRGLRDHEQFF. CDR3 bases: TGTGCCAGCAGCCGGGGACTCCGCGACCATGAGCAGTTCTTC.

The chain combines TRBV2 with TRBJ2-3; possible D gene TRBD1, 6 bases. The CDR3 loop spans 14 amino acids. Trimming took off 5 bases at V and 2 bases at J, with 11 bases between the two ends. Germline V gene sequence: CDR1 SNHLY, CDR2 FYNNEI. This chain's CDR3 is CASSKGQITDTQYF. The DNA for the CDR3 is TGTGCCAGCAGTAAAGGACAGATCACAGATACGCAGTATTTT. Combining the CDR3 with reference TRBV2 and TRBJ2-3 gives the whole variable domain EPEVTQTPSHQVTQMGQEVILRCVPISNHLYFYWYRQILGQKVEFLVSFYNNEISEKSEIFDDQFSVERPDGSNFTLKIRSTKLEDSAMYFCASSKGQITDTQYFGPGTRLTVL.

DNA of the CDR3: TGCGCCAGCAGCCACGGTGCGGGCGAGCAGTACGTC. It codes for CASSHGAGEQYV. The chain has TRBV4-1 and TRBJ2-7; D perhaps matches TRBD2 (5 bases). Germline assignment: CDR1 MGHRA and CDR2 YSYEKL. Trimming pared 3 bases from V and 6 bases from J, leaving 9 bases between. This CDR3 has 12 amino acids.

V usage is TRBV11-2 and J usage is TRBJ2-1, with TRBD2 matching 12 bases. The V segment lost 2 bases and the J segment 7 bases; nucleotides outside the gene matches: 6. CDR1 and CDR2 (germline): SGHAT, FQNNGV. There are 16 residues in the CDR3. CDR3 sequence (DNA): TGTGCCAGCAGCTTAAGTCTAGCGGGAGGGCAAAATGAGCAGTTCTTC. Its protein product is CASSLSLAGGQNEQFF.

This clonotype turned up a few times. The chain has TRBV2 and TRBJ2-1, with 9 bases that match TRBD2. Germline V gene data show CDR1 as SNHLY and CDR2 as FYNNEI. Trimming cost V 6 bases and J 3 bases; bases outside gene matches: 3. CDR3 size: 14 residues. DNA of the CDR3: TGTGCCAGCAGGGTTAGCGGGAGCTACAATGAGCAGTTCTTC. Translation: CASRVSGSYNEQFF.

Ten or more counts support this clonotype. This sequence joins TRBV24-1 and TRBJ1-1; the match to TRBD1 covers 7 bases. The CDR3 runs 13 residues. Germline V gives CDR1 KGHDR, CDR2 SFDVKD. V trimming: 11 bases; J trimming: 2 bases; junction bases outside the gene matches: 7. Here the CDR3 reads CAIRRDSNTEAFF. The DNA of the CDR3 is TGTGCCATCCGACGGGACAGCAACACTGAAGCTTTCTTT.